This TCR beta chain derives from a study of OX40 agonist ivuxolimab in advanced cancers. As for the study in general: Intravenous ivuxolimab was administered to patients every 2 weeks at 0.01 to 10 mg/kg. Hepatocellular carcinoma, melanoma, renal cell or head and neck cancer was diagnosed in the dose-escalation patients. The eligibility criteria allowed prior anti-PD-1, anti-PD-L1 or anti-CTLA-4 therapy, and about 40% had some.

TCRdb's table, derived via immunoSEQ multiplex PCR, lists solely in-frame clones and lacks some. Altogether tens of thousands of clones are present, approximately 90% being singletons, with the ten largest covering around 30%. The length of the CDR3 is 14 residues. Trimming shortened V by 7 bases and J by 4 bases, and 14 bases separated the two germline ends. Germline values: CDR1 SNHLY, CDR2 FYNNEI. This specimen was CD4+ or CD8+ T cells sorted from blood, taken in a trial of the OX40 agonist ivuxolimab. The TCR originated in an adult with an advanced solid tumor such as melanoma, head and neck, liver or kidney cancer. This chain joins TRBV2 and TRBJ2-1; possibly TRBD2 for D (6 bases). The CDR3 nucleotides are TGTGCCAGCATTCGGAGGGAACTATACAATGAGCAGTTCTTC. The encoded protein is CASIRRELYNEQFF.